A selection of T cell receptor beta chains follows, all from one sample in a study of T cells expressing NK-cell markers. Following a re-call of the 5' RACE reads, TCRdb has one entry per CDR3 protein and lacks DNA. Its listing shows about 380,000 distinct CDR3 sequences. Sequencing was carried out using blood T cells: a sorted CD56 or NKG2C T cell subset, CD4+ or CD8+ T cells, or bulk PBMC T cells (not recorded which). Receptors were obtained from a man aged 18-75 years in good health. CDR3s include the opening cysteine and the closing phenylalanine or tryptophan. The order of the fields is J gene, CDR3 length, V gene, CDR3 protein.

TRBJ1-6 16 TRBV20-1 CSARDQGQGYDSPLHF
TRBJ2-7 15 TRBV28 CASSFYGTREREQYF
TRBJ1-6 14 TRBV5-5 CASSLLLGISPLHF
TRBJ1-6 15 TRBV27 CASSQQRTGAISLHF
TRBJ1-2 14 TRBV2 CASSGEGLGGGYTF
TRBJ1-5 13 TRBV13 CASSWGTNQPQHF
TRBJ2-7 13 TRBV3-1 CASSLLGGGEQYF
TRBJ2-1 14 TRBV6-1 CASRETSGGNEQFF
TRBJ2-6 18 TRBV11-1 CASSRQGSGLPGANVLTF
TRBJ2-4 15 TRBV6-1 CASRLTGWGKNIQYF
TRBJ1-5 15 TRBV6-1 CASSEAGGLGQPQHF
TRBJ1-4 12 TRBV29-1 CSVRGTGEKLFF
TRBJ2-1 18 TRBV6-1 CASLTVRLAASSYNEQFF
TRBJ1-6 12 TRBV6-5 CASSFTNSPLHF
TRBJ1-4 16 TRBV6-1 CASKPTQGVGNEKLFF
TRBJ2-5 16 TRBV18 CASSSPGLRNQETQYF
TRBJ1-1 14 TRBV5-1 CASSDPDRPDEAFF
TRBJ2-5 15 TRBV19 CASSIRGGRQETQYF
TRBJ2-3 14 TRBV7-9 CASSSEALRDTQYF
TRBJ1-1 13 TRBV5-6 CASSRDRETEAFF
TRBJ2-3 14 TRBV9 CASSPGLVPDTQYF
TRBJ2-1 11 TRBV7-9 CASSFHEGEFF
TRBJ1-4 13 TRBV7-4 CAMRTGLNEKLFF
TRBJ2-3 15 TRBV6-2/TRBV6-3 CASSYPGGGTDTQYF
TRBJ2-5 15 TRBV18 CASSPRGTGQETQYF
TRBJ2-7 15 TRBV27 CASSLSVGSDYEQYF
TRBJ2-3 18 TRBV14 CASSRQRNSGGYTDTQYF
TRBJ2-2 14 TRBV7-9 CASSLGISTGELFF
TRBJ1-2 13 TRBV3-1 CASKETSNYGYTF
TRBJ2-3 16 TRBV27 CASTRGPSRPADTQYF
TRBJ1-1 15 TRBV7-6 CASSLGAAGGTEAFF
TRBJ2-3 16 TRBV29-1 CSVAGVGGRLTDTQYF
TRBJ2-3 16 TRBV9 CASSVATRGGADTQYF
TRBJ2-3 15 TRBV11-2 CASSLSPPPTDTQYF
TRBJ1-1 15 TRBV5-5 CASSAGTGGRTEAFF
TRBJ2-7 17 TRBV5-1 CASRLAPDRGRKNEQYF
TRBJ1-1 15 TRBV5-1 CASSGGQGAKPEAFF
TRBJ1-5 15 TRBV5-1 CASSLVAGNGQPQHF
TRBJ2-1 16 TRBV7-2 CASSTRTSGFGDEQFF
TRBJ2-5 15 TRBV5-1 CASSLAIADPKREYF
TRBJ2-7 15 TRBV18 CASSPPLAGGDEQYF
TRBJ1-1 13 TRBV5-4 CASSLSPATEAFF
TRBJ2-7 16 TRBV6-5 CASSYGPGDPSYEQYF
TRBJ1-5 14 TRBV30 CAWSLGGGNQPQHF
TRBJ2-1 16 TRBV27 CASSPSDSSTYNEQFF
TRBJ2-3 16 TRBV2 CASSGTGGVGTDTQYF
TRBJ1-2 13 TRBV6-1 CASTDRGNYGYTF
TRBJ1-1 16 TRBV2 CASRVQGASTNTEAFF
TRBJ2-5 13 TRBV27 CASSLTSGGAQYF
TRBJ1-6 14 TRBV5-1 CASSLRSGVSPLHF
TRBJ1-6 17 TRBV18 CASSPRVERGVGSPLHF